This T cell receptor (beta chain) was found in a study of OX40 agonist ivuxolimab in advanced cancers. Notes on the study in general: There was clonal expansion of CD4+ and CD8+ blood T cells by week 6 at 0.1 to 3.0 mg/kg. Expanded peripheral T cells had an undetermined antigen specificity. Partial responders at 0.1-3.0 mg/kg showed near-lowest clonal expansion.

Profiled with immunoSEQ multiplex PCR; TCRdb holds only in-frame clones, not every one. The table includes about 70,000 clones, more than 80% detected once. Note on this clone: Its antigen is currently unknown.

Germline CDR1 MDHEN, CDR2 SYDVKM. V lost 2 bases to trimming and J lost 7 bases, with 11 bases between them. This CDR3 contains 14 residues. The sample here was CD4+ or CD8+ T cells sorted from blood, taken in a trial of the OX40 agonist ivuxolimab. The J gene is TRBJ1-4, the V gene TRBV28; possible D gene TRBD1, 6 bases. The receptor was isolated from an adult with an advanced solid tumor such as melanoma, head and neck, liver or kidney cancer. Here the CDR3 reads CASSLEGGVEKLFF. DNA of the CDR3: TGTGCCAGCAGTTTAGAAGGGGGGGTTGAAAAACTGTTTTTT.